One and the same sample provided the 12 T cell receptor beta chains below, sequenced in a study of T cell responses to AZD1222 COVID-19 vaccine. TCRdb's copy holds only in-frame clones and misses some; the assay was immunoSEQ multiplex PCR. The sample lists 90,000 to 150,000 clones; approximately 83% were seen once. The sample was peripheral blood, taken on day 0 of AZD1222 vaccination. Receptors were obtained from an adult in good health.

V gene TRBV24-1 combines with J gene TRBJ2-2; 7 bases are shared with TRBD2. Germline CDR1 is KGHDR and CDR2 is SFDVKD. The ends lost 0 bases at V and 0 bases at J; junction bases unmatched: 6. CDR3 length: 18 residues. In DNA, the CDR3 is TGTGCCACCAGTGATTTGCGTGGGCGGGAGCCGAACACCGGGGAGCTGTTTTTT. Its translation: CATSDLRGREPNTGELFF.

This clone appeared once. The gene calls are TRBV7-9 and TRBJ1-2; a weak D match, TRBD1 (5 bases). Per germline, CDR1 SEHNR and CDR2 FQNEAQ (reference sequence). CDR3 length: 14 residues. The V end lost 4 bases, the J end lost 5 bases, and 14 bases lay between the germline ends. As DNA, the CDR3 is TGTGCCAGCAGCTCCTCGGGGGGTAATTATGGCTACACCTTC. The encoded protein is CASSSSGGNYGYTF.

The V gene is TRBV9, the J gene TRBJ1-4; D possibly corresponds to TRBD1 (5 bases). Germline-derived CDR1 and CDR2 are SGDLS and YYNGEE. V was shortened by 3 bases and J by 8 bases, with 20 bases between the two germline ends. This CDR3 has 16 amino acids. The CDR3 nucleotides read TGTGCCAGCAGCGCCAGTAGTGGGGGATGGGTGGAAAAACTGTTTTTT. This codes for CASSASSGGWVEKLFF.

This clone was seen just once. The rearrangement joins TRBV24-1 to TRBJ2-5; 8 bases map to TRBD2. Germline V gene lookup returns CDR1 KGHDR and CDR2 SFDVKD. This CDR3 contains 15 residues. With 5 bases clipped from V and 2 bases from J, the junction kept 6 bases outside the gene matches. The CDR3 here is CATSAARGEQETQYF. CDR3 nucleotides: TGTGCCACCAGTGCTGCGCGGGGGGAACAAGAGACCCAGTACTTC.

The chain links TRBV3-1 (or the pseudogene TRBV3-2) to TRBJ1-5; possibly TRBD1 for D (5 bases). The CDR3 loop spans 15 amino acids. The V gene lost 5 bases and the J gene lost 5 bases, with 16 bases spanning the gap. Germline loops: CDR1 LGHDT, CDR2 YNNKEL (reference sequence). The CDR3 nucleotides read TGTGCCAGCAGCAAGGCCCATGGGGGGGATCAGCCCCAGCATTTT. Its translation: CASSKAHGGDQPQHF.

This clone is a singleton in its sample. The chain links TRBV24-1 to TRBJ2-6; D gene unclear. V was shortened by 5 bases and J by 4 bases, with 17 bases between the two germline ends. Germline-derived CDR1 and CDR2 are KGHDR and SFDVKD. The CDR3 totals 17 residues. The CDR3 nucleotides are TGTGCCACCAGTGCCCCCTTGACCTCTCCCGGGGCCAACGTCCTGACTTTC. The encoded protein is CATSAPLTSPGANVLTF.

This clone appeared once. The CDR3 protein is CASSSTVAGGFGELFF. Written as DNA, the CDR3 is TGTGCCAGCAGCTCGACTGTAGCGGGAGGATTCGGGGAGCTGTTTTTT. This chain links TRBV7-2 with TRBJ2-2, with 10 bases lining up with TRBD2. This CDR3 has 16 residues. Germline CDR1 and CDR2: SGHTA and FQGNSA. The ends lost 4 bases at V and 7 bases at J; junction bases unmatched: 9. Based on the CDR3 plus reference TRBV7-2 and TRBJ2-2, the full variable domain is GAGVSQSPSNKVTEKGKDVELRCDPISGHTALYWYRQSLGQGLEFLIYFQGNSAPDKSGLPSDRFSAERTGGSVSTLTIQRTQQEDSAVYLCASSSTVAGGFGELFFGEGSRLTVL.

This clone appeared a single time. The V call is TRBV18, the J call TRBJ1-2; perhaps TRBD1 as D (5 bases). Trimming took 3 bases from V and 4 from J, leaving 15 bases between them. This CDR3 has 15 amino acids. CDR1 and CDR2 from the germline V gene are KGHSH and LQKENI. The CDR3 protein is CASSPIEDGTYGYTF. The CDR3 nucleotides are TGTGCCAGCTCACCTATTGAGGACGGGACCTATGGCTACACCTTC. Looking up the rest from reference TRBV18 and TRBJ1-2 gives the full variable domain: NAGVMQNPRHLVRRRGQEARLRCSPMKGHSHVYWYRQLPEEGLKFMVYLQKENIIDESGMPKERFSAEFPKEGPSILRIQQVVRGDSAAYFCASSPIEDGTYGYTFGSGTRLTVV.

The rearrangement uses TRBV24-1 and TRBJ2-5; TRBD1 or TRBD2 may be the D gene (6 bases each). V was cut by 9 bases and J by 4 bases, with 14 bases left in between. Germline CDR1 is KGHDR and CDR2 is SFDVKD. CDR3 size: 13 residues. CDR3 DNA sequence: TGTGCCACCGGGGGCGGGAAGGGAGAGACCCAGTACTTC. Translating it yields CATGGGKGETQYF.

V and J are TRBV6-5 and TRBJ2-3; 8 bases line up with TRBD2. The ends lost 4 bases at V and 4 bases at J; junction bases unmatched: 7. The CDR3 runs 15 residues. The germline V gene has CDR1 MNHEY and CDR2 SVGAGI. The CDR3 coding sequence is TGTGCCAGCAGTTTAAAGCGGGAGTACTCAGATACGCAGTATTTT. This sequence encodes CASSLKREYSDTQYF.

Remarks on this clone: One end of the junction varies from germline; a read error may be responsible. The J gene is TRBJ1-5, the V gene TRBV5-8; TRBD1 agrees at 7 bases. Germline V gene sequence: CDR1 SGHTS, CDR2 YDEGEE. The length of the CDR3 is 14 residues. CDR3 coding DNA: TGTGCCAGCAGCTTGCTAACCGGGACAGTGGTCCTCGGGTTT. Translation: CASSLLTGTVVLGF. Combining the CDR3 with reference TRBV5-8 and TRBJ1-5 gives the whole variable domain EAGVTQSPTHLIKTRGQQATLRCSPISGHTSVYWYQQALGLGLQFLLWYDEGEERNRGNFPPRFSGRQFPNYSSELNVNALELEDSALYLCASSLLTGTVVLGFGDGTRLSIL.

The V and J genes are TRBV30 and TRBJ1-1; D might be TRBD1 (5 bases). The germline V and J ends were trimmed by 8 bases and 0 bases, with 13 bases remaining between them. Germline assignment: CDR1 GTSNPN and CDR2 SVGIG (reference sequence). CDR3 length equals 13 residues. The CDR3 nucleotides read TGTGCCCAGGGCGCAAAATTGAACACTGAAGCTTTCTTT. Amino acid sequence: CAQGAKLNTEAFF. Based on the CDR3 plus reference TRBV30 and TRBJ1-1, the full variable domain is SQTIHQWPATLVQPVGSPLSLECTVEGTSNPNLYWYRQAAGRGLQLLFYSVGIGQISSEVPQNLSASRPQDRQFILSSKKLLLSDSGFYLCAQGAKLNTEAFFGQGTRLTVV.